This TCR beta chain was sequenced in a study of CD8 T cells in Susac syndrome. Trimming cost V 7 bases and J 8 bases, with 18 bases left between them. CDR3 length: 13 amino acids. In germline, CDR1 is SGDLS, CDR2 YYNGEE. TCR beta sequencing covered blood CD8+ and CD4+ T cells. It was negative isolation that provided the CD8+ and CD4+ T cells, whereas TEMRA cells were enriched by FACS. cDNA came from approximately 0.5 to 1 ug RNA primed by random hexamers. TCRdb re-called the immunoSEQ multiplex PCR reads with MiXCR, one entry per CDR3 protein. The repertoire holds some 200,000 distinct CDR3 sequences, with under 97% as singletons.

The material sequenced was CD4+ T cells from PBMCs. The TCR comes from a human donor with Susac syndrome. The V gene is TRBV9, the J gene TRBJ1-2; a possible D gene is TRBD1 (6 bases). CDR3 protein: CASSLQGLVGYTF. CDR3 nucleotides: TGTGCCAGCTCTCTCCAGGGGTTGGTCGGCTACACCTTC.